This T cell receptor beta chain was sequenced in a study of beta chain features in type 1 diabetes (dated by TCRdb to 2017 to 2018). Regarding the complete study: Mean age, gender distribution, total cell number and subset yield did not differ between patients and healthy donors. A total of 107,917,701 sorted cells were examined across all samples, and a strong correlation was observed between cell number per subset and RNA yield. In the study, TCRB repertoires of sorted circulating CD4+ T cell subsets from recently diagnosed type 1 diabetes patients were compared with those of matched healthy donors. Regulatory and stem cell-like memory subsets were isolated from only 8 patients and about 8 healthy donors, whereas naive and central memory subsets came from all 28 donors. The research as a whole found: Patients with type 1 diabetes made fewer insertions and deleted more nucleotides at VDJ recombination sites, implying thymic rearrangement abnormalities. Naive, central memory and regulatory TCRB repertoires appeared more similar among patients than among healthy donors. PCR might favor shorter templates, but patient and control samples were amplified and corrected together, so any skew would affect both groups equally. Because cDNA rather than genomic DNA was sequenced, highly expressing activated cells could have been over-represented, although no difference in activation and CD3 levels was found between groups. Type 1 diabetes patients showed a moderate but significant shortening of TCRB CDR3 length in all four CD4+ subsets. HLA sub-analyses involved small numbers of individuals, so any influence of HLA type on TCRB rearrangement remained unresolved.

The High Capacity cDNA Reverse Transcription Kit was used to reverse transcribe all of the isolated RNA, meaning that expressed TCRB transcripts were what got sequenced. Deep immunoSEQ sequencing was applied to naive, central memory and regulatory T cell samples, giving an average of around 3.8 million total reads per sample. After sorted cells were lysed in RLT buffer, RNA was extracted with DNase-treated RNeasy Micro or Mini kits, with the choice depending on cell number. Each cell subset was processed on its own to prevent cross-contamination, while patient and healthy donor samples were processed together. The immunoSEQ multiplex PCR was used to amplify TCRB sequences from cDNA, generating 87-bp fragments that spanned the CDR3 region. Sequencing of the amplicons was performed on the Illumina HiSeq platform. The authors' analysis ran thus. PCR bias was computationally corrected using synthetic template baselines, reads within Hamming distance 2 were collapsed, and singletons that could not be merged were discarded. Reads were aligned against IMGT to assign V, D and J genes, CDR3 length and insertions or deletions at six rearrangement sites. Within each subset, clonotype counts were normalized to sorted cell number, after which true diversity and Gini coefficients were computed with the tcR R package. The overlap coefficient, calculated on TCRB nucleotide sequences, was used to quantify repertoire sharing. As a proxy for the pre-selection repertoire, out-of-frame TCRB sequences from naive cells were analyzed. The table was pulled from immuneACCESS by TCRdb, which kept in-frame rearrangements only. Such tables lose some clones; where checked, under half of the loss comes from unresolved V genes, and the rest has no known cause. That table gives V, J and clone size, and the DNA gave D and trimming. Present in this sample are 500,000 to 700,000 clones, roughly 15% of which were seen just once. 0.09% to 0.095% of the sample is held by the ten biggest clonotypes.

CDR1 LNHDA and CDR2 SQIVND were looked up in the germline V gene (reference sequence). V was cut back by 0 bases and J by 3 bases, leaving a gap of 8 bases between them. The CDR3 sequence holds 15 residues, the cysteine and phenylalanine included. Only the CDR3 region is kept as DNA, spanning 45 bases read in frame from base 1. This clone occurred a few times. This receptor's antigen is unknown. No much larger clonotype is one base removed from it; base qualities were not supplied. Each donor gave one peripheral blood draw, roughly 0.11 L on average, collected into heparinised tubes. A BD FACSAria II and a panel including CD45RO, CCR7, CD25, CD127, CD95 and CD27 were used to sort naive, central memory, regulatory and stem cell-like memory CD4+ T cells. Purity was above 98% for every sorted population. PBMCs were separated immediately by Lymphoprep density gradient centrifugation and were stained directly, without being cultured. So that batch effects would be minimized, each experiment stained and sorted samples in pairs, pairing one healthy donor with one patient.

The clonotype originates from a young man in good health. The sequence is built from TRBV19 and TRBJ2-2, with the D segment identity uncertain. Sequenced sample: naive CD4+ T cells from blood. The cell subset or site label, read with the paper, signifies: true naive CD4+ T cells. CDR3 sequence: CASSIDAPYTGELFF. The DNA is TGTGCCAGTAGTATAGATGCACCCTACACCGGGGAGCTGTTTTTT.